This T cell receptor beta chain was retrieved from a study of shared clonotypes between healthy human individuals. The data were produced by immunoSEQ multiplex PCR, yet TCRdb's version contains in-frame clones alone and is incomplete. The sample has about 470,000 clones, roughly 80% seen once. The CDR3 runs to 14 residues. V was trimmed by 3 bases and J by 6 bases, leaving 16 bases between them. Germline V gene sequence: CDR1 SGHKS, CDR2 YYEKEE (reference sequence). The sequence derives from a woman aged 40 to 50 in good health. Some clones in this sample may be carry-over from other donors' samples. This rearrangement joins TRBV5-5 to TRBJ2-7, with TRBD1 as a possible D gene (6 bases). Sequences were obtained from PBMCs. CDR3 DNA sequence: TGTGCCAGCAGCTGGGAACAGGGATACGCCGAGCAGTACTTC. Protein product: CASSWEQGYAEQYF.